This TCR beta chain originates from a study of T cell repertoires in cytomegalovirus infection. A single record per CDR3 protein comes from TCRdb applying MiXCR to the reads. The profile shows around 300,000 distinct CDR3 sequences, less than 25% of them singletons. In germline, CDR1 is LGHNA, CDR2 YSLEER. The V and J ends lost 0 bases and 4 bases respectively, with 14 bases between them. The length of the CDR3 is 16 residues. On this clonotype: The antigen is unknown.

The chain links TRBV4-3 to TRBJ2-3; the D is unclear. Specimen: cultured PBMCs, collected from culture after CMV antigen stimulation. The clonotype was recovered from a human donor in good health (CMV status not recorded). Some clones in this sample may be carry-over from other donors' samples. The CDR3 loop is CASSQDYLDRADTQYF. CDR3 in DNA: TGCGCCAGCAGCCAAGATTATCTGGATAGGGCAGATACGCAGTATTTT.